A single sample is the source of the 29 T cell receptor beta chains below, sequenced in a study of human T cells and chemical hapten exposure. Time point meaning: patch test 3, about 24 weeks after DPC sensitization. The sample's treatment: therapeutic diphenylcyclopropenone sensitization with weekly scalp DPC. TCRdb re-analysed the RACE reads in MiXCR, keeping a single row per CDR3 protein. The profile covers 82,000 or so distinct CDR3 sequences, with 10% to 15% appearing a single time and around 5.8% taken by the ten largest. This specimen consisted of whole blood, obtained in connection with sensitization to the hapten diphenylcyclopropenone (DPC). Receptors originate from a woman between 45 and 60 years old with alopecia areata. Some clones in this sample may be carry-over from other donors' samples.

The chain uses TRBV20-1 and TRBJ2-7, with D perhaps matching TRBD2 (5 bases). Trimming stripped 3 bases from V and 4 bases from J, with 13 bases between. The CDR3 extends over 13 amino acids. Germline V gene lookup returns CDR1 DFQATT and CDR2 SNEGSKA (reference sequence). The CDR3 spells CSARRVRGYEQYF. As DNA, the CDR3 is TGCAGTGCTAGGAGGGTACGGGGATACGAGCAGTACTTC.

A few counts support this clonotype. V and J are TRBV11-2 and TRBJ2-5; unclear D gene. Trimming removed 3 bases at V and 2 bases at J, with 16 bases between. The V gene's germline CDR1 is SGHAT and CDR2 FQNNGV. CDR3 length equals 16 residues. CDR3 DNA: TGTGCCAGCAGCTTGGAGTGGCATCAGGCGCAAGAGACCCAGTACTTC. Amino acids: CASSLEWHQAQETQYF.

This clonotype has ten or more counts. This CDR3 is CASSLDPGWTGELFF. The CDR3 nucleotides are TGTGCCAGCAGCTTAGACCCTGGATGGACCGGGGAGCTGTTTTTT. The rearrangement joins TRBV7-6 to TRBJ2-2; D not resolved. The CDR3 sequence is 15 residues long. The V gene lost 1 base and the J gene lost 5 bases, with 11 bases spanning the gap. Per the germline V gene, CDR1 is SGHVS and CDR2 is FNYEAQ.

This clonotype has ten or more counts. The CDR3, as DNA: TGCAGCGTTGAGGGGGCAGCAGACACTGAAGCTTTCTTT. Its translation: CSVEGAADTEAFF. The chain is built from TRBV29-1 and TRBJ1-1; a possible D gene is TRBD1 (6 bases). The germline V gene encodes CDR1 SQVTM and CDR2 ANQGSEA. This CDR3 spans 13 amino acids. Trimming took 3 bases from V and 3 from J, leaving 11 bases between them.

This clonotype turned up a few times. The chain carries TRBV28 and TRBJ1-2; no firm D call. Trimming shortened V by 7 bases and J by 4 bases, and 16 bases separated the two germline ends. The CDR3 runs to 14 residues. Germline V gives CDR1 MDHEN, CDR2 SYDVKM. In DNA, the CDR3 is TGTGCCAGCACCCCCCGGGGATTTTTCTATGGCTACACCTTC. It is translated as CASTPRGFFYGYTF.

The rearrangement links TRBV2 to TRBJ2-3; weak D call: TRBD2 (5 bases). CDR3 size: 16 residues. V was shortened by 7 bases and J by 0 bases, with 17 bases between the two germline ends. Germline V gene lookup returns CDR1 SNHLY and CDR2 FYNNEI. Written as DNA, the CDR3 is TGTGCCAGCACCGAGGGTTGGAAAACTAGCACAGATACGCAGTATTTT. It is translated as CASTEGWKTSTDTQYF.

This clonotype was seen repeatedly, ten times or more. This chain links TRBV2 with TRBJ2-3; D may be TRBD2 (6 bases). This CDR3 is built from 15 residues. Trimming removed 6 bases at V and 4 bases at J, with 17 bases between. Per the germline V gene, CDR1 is SNHLY and CDR2 is FYNNEI. CDR3 DNA sequence: TGTGCCAGCAGCGTTCTACCCTGGAGGGCAGATACGCAGTATTTT. This sequence encodes CASSVLPWRADTQYF.

This clonotype turned up a few times. The chain recombines TRBV7-9 with TRBJ1-2, with 8 bases identical to TRBD1. CDR1 is SEHNR and CDR2 is FQNEAQ in the germline V gene (reference sequence). With 7 bases clipped from V and 8 bases from J, the junction kept 9 bases outside the gene matches. CDR3 length equals 13 residues. CDR3 loop: CASTNQGADGYTF. In nucleotides, the CDR3 is TGTGCCAGCACCAACCAGGGGGCGGACGGCTACACCTTC.

There are a few counts of this clonotype. This chain links TRBV20-1 with TRBJ1-6; 9 nucleotides line up with TRBD1. The CDR3 has 14 amino acids. With 6 bases clipped from V and 14 bases from J, the junction kept 14 bases outside the gene matches. Germline-derived CDR1 and CDR2 are DFQATT and SNEGSKA (reference sequence). Here the CDR3 DNA reads TGCAGTGCACGTACCACAGGGGGCCCCAGCTCCCTCCACTTT. Residues: CSARTTGGPSSLHF.

This clonotype was counted only a few times. The CDR3 nucleotides are TGCAGCGCTTCACTACAGGGGGCGGAGGAAAAACTGTTTTTT. Translated, it gives CSASLQGAEEKLFF. The gene calls are TRBV29-1 and TRBJ1-4; TRBD1 aligns across 9 bases. The CDR3 is 14 residues long. V gave up 7 bases and J gave up 8 bases; unmatched junction bases: 11. CDR1 is SQVTM, CDR2 ANQGSEA, per germline.

Ten or more counts support this clonotype. The genes are TRBV2 and TRBJ1-6, with D tentatively TRBD1 (5 bases). CDR3 length: 14 residues. The germline V gene encodes CDR1 SNHLY and CDR2 FYNNEI. V was trimmed by 8 bases and J by 1 base, leaving 9 bases between them. The CDR3 nucleotides are TGTGCCAGCCAGCAGGGATCCTATAATTCACCCCTCCACTTT. Protein sequence: CASQQGSYNSPLHF.

Many counts were recorded for this clonotype. This chain joins TRBV18 and TRBJ1-1; D gene unclear. This CDR3 comprises 15 residues. The V end was cut by 0 bases, the J end by 1 base, with 9 bases between. Germline V gene data show CDR1 as KGHSH and CDR2 as LQKENI. CDR3 in DNA: TGTGCCAGCTCACCACCTACACTCGCGAACACTGAAGCTTTCTTT. Protein sequence: CASSPPTLANTEAFF. Combining the CDR3 with reference TRBV18 and TRBJ1-1 gives the whole variable domain NAGVMQNPRHLVRRRGQEARLRCSPMKGHSHVYWYRQLPEEGLKFMVYLQKENIIDESGMPKERFSAEFPKEGPSILRIQQVVRGDSAAYFCASSPPTLANTEAFFGQGTRLTVV.

This clonotype appeared a few times. The chain joins TRBV2 to TRBJ2-1; 7 bases are shared with TRBD1. The length of the CDR3 is 16 residues. V dropped 2 bases and J dropped 7; count of bases not matched to a gene: 11. The germline CDR1 and CDR2 sequences are SNHLY and FYNNEI. The CDR3 here is CASSESDRALGNEQFF. Here the CDR3 DNA reads TGTGCCAGCAGTGAATCAGACAGGGCCCTAGGGAATGAGCAGTTCTTC.

This clonotype has ten or more counts. The rearrangement joins TRBV5-1 to TRBJ1-1, with 8 bases lining up with TRBD1. The CDR3 runs 12 residues. Trimming removed 0 bases from V and 10 bases from J; junction bases left unmatched: 2. Germline CDR1 and CDR2: SGHRS and YFSETQ. The CDR3, as DNA: TGCGCCAGCAGCTTGGCCGGGACAGGAGCTTTCTTT. As protein: CASSLAGTGAFF.

The gene calls are TRBV20-1 and TRBJ2-7; D is uncertain. The CDR3 totals 12 residues. The V gene lost 4 bases and the J gene lost 5 bases, with 12 bases spanning the gap. Germline CDR1 is DFQATT and CDR2 is SNEGSKA (reference sequence). CDR3 in amino acids: CSAIRLVDEQYF. The CDR3 DNA sequence: TGCAGTGCTATTCGTCTGGTCGACGAGCAGTACTTC.

This clonotype was detected only a few times. The V and J genes are TRBV6-2 or TRBV6-3 and TRBJ1-4; D is ambiguous. The V and J ends lost 6 bases and 5 bases respectively, with 16 bases between them. Germline values: CDR1 MNHEY, CDR2 SVGEGT. The CDR3 has 15 residues. The CDR3 DNA follows: TGTGCCAGCAGACCGGAAGCGCGCTCCAATGAAAAACTGTTTTTT. Protein sequence: CASRPEARSNEKLFF.

This clonotype was seen more than once but under ten times. V and J are TRBV7-2 and TRBJ1-2; 9 bases are a match to TRBD1. The germline V gene has CDR1 SGHTA and CDR2 FQGNSA. CDR3 length equals 14 residues. With 6 bases clipped from V and 2 bases from J, the junction kept 4 bases outside the gene matches. The CDR3 DNA sequence: TGTGCCAGCAGTTGGGACAGGGCAAACTATGGCTACACCTTC. Its protein product is CASSWDRANYGYTF.

This clonotype occurred a few times. In nucleotides, the CDR3 is TGCAGCGCCCAGGACTATGGGGGCATTCAGTACTTC. Amino acids: CSAQDYGGIQYF. The V call is TRBV29-1, the J call TRBJ2-4, with a possible D match to TRBD2 (6 bases). This CDR3 is 12 amino acids long. V gave up 7 bases and J gave up 9 bases, with 16 bases separating them. CDR1 is SQVTM and CDR2 is ANQGSEA in the germline V gene.

A few counts support this clonotype. The chain uses TRBV27 and TRBJ1-6; D unresolved. The V gene's germline CDR1 is MNHEY and CDR2 SMNVEV (reference sequence). V was shortened by 4 bases and J by 4 bases, with 14 bases between the two germline ends. The CDR3 extends over 16 amino acids. In DNA, the CDR3 is TGTGCCAGCAGTTCGCCCGGGCGGAGTTATAATTCACCCCTCCACTTT. Amino acid sequence: CASSSPGRSYNSPLHF.

This chain links TRBV19 with TRBJ2-4, with D uncertain. Germline loops: CDR1 LNHDA, CDR2 SQIVND (reference sequence). V lost 5 bases, J lost 0 bases, and 11 bases lay in between. The CDR3 contains 15 residues. The CDR3 loop is CASSERTLAKNIQYF. The CDR3 DNA reads as TGTGCCAGTAGTGAGCGCACGCTAGCCAAAAACATTCAGTACTTC.

The genes are TRBV7-9 and TRBJ1-1, with D possibly matching TRBD1 (5 bases). The V gene's germline CDR1 is SEHNR and CDR2 FQNEAQ (reference sequence). V shed 2 bases and J shed 7 bases, with 11 bases lying between them. The CDR3 loop spans 13 amino acids. The CDR3, as DNA: TGTGCCAGCAGCTTATCAGGGTTAGGTGAAGCTTTCTTT. Translated: CASSLSGLGEAFF.

This chain uses TRBV3-1 with TRBJ2-7; D not certain. V lost 4 bases to trimming and J lost 6 bases, with 7 bases between them. The CDR3 is 11 residues long. CDR1 LGHDT and CDR2 YNNKEL come from the germline V gene (reference sequence). CDR3 DNA: TGTGCCAGCAGCCTTACCTCCGAGCAGTACTTC. Its protein is CASSLTSEQYF.

This clonotype appeared many times. The chain links TRBV20-1 to TRBJ2-6; D not resolved. The CDR3 totals 11 residues. Germline-derived CDR1 and CDR2 are DFQATT and SNEGSKA (reference sequence). The germline V and J ends were trimmed by 6 bases and 4 bases, with 4 bases remaining between them. The CDR3 loop is CSAEGANVLTF. For the CDR3, the DNA is TGCAGTGCGGAAGGGGCCAACGTCCTGACTTTC.

V and J are TRBV7-2 and TRBJ2-7, with 7 bases fitting TRBD2. V lost 5 bases and J lost 3; bases outside the gene matches: 19. The germline gives CDR1 SGHTA, CDR2 FQGNSA. The CDR3 runs 18 residues. CDR3 DNA sequence: TGTGCCAGCAGCCCAGAGAGGGTTCTAGCGGAGGGAAGCTACGAGCAGTACTTC. This encodes CASSPERVLAEGSYEQYF.

This clonotype showed up just a few times. This chain connects TRBV11-2 to TRBJ2-2; D tentatively reads TRBD1 or TRBD2 (5 bases each). V was pared by 0 bases and J by 3 bases, with 11 bases between. The CDR3 sequence is 16 residues long. Germline V CDR1 and CDR2: SGHAT, FQNNGV. The chain's CDR3 is CASSLELGTYTGELFF. The CDR3 nucleotides read TGTGCCAGCAGCTTAGAGTTAGGGACCTACACCGGGGAGCTGTTTTTT.

The chain combines TRBV6-1 with TRBJ2-1; 7 bases are shared with TRBD2. There are 19 residues in the CDR3. V shed 2 bases, J shed 3 bases, and the junction held 16 bases outside the gene matches. Germline V gene data show CDR1 as MNHNS and CDR2 as SASEGT. The chain's CDR3 is CASSEYPRPFQRDYNEQFF. CDR3 coding DNA: TGTGCCAGCAGTGAATACCCTCGCCCCTTCCAGCGGGACTACAATGAGCAGTTCTTC.

This clonotype was observed a handful of times. This sequence joins TRBV20-1 and TRBJ2-3; TRBD2 matches 7 bases. V was pared by 7 bases and J by 1 base, with 11 bases of the junction left unmatched. CDR3 length: 15 amino acids. Per the germline V gene, CDR1 is DFQATT and CDR2 is SNEGSKA (reference sequence). This CDR3 reads CSVIQQSGGTDTQYF. CDR3 sequence (DNA): TGCAGTGTCATACAACAAAGCGGGGGCACAGATACGCAGTATTTT.

For this clonotype: Possible read error: a much larger clone is one base away. The V and J genes are TRBV10-2 and TRBJ2-7; tentatively, D is TRBD2 (5 bases). The V end lost 7 bases, the J end lost 3 bases, and 13 bases lay between the germline ends. CDR1 and CDR2 from the germline V gene are WSHSY and SAAADI. There are 13 residues in the CDR3. CDR3 region: CASNTSGLYEQYF. The CDR3, as DNA: TGCGCCAGCAATACCAGCGGACTCTACGAGCAGTACTTC.

The J gene is TRBJ2-1, the V gene TRBV7-9; a possible D gene is TRBD2 (6 bases). The ends were cut back, 6 bases at V and 10 bases at J, with 10 bases in the middle. The CDR3 has 11 amino acids. The germline gives CDR1 SEHNR, CDR2 FQNEAQ (reference sequence). The CDR3 is CASRTSGEQFF. For the CDR3, the DNA is TGTGCCAGCAGGACTAGTGGGGAGCAGTTCTTC.